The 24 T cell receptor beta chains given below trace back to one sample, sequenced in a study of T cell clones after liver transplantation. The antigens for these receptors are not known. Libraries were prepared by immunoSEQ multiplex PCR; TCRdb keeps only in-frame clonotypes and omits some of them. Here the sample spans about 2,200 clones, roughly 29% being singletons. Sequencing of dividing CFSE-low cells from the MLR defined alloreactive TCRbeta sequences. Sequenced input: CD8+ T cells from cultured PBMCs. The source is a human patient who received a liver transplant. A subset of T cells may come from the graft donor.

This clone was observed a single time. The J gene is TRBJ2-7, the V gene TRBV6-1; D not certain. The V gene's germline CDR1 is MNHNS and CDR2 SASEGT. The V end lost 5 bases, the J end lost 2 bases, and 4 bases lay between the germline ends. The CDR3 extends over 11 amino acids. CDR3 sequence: CASSYTYEQYF. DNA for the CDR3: TGTGCCAGCAGTTACACCTACGAGCAGTACTTC.

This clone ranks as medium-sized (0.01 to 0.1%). The CDR3 DNA is TGTGCCAGCAACCCCGGCCAGGGAGTCAGGGCGGCGAACACTGAAGCTTTCTTT. This codes for CASNPGQGVRAANTEAFF. This chain uses TRBV28 with TRBJ1-1, with D maybe TRBD1 (5 bases). Germline values: CDR1 MDHEN, CDR2 SYDVKM. The CDR3 loop spans 18 amino acids. Trimming removed 7 bases at V and 1 base at J, with 25 bases between.

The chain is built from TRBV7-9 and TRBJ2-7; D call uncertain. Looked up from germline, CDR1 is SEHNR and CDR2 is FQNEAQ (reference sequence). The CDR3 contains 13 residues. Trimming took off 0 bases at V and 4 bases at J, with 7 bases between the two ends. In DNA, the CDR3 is TGTGCCAGCAGCTTAGCGCCCCGGTACGAGCAGTACTTC. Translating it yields CASSLAPRYEQYF. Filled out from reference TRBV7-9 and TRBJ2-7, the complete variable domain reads DTGVSQNPRHKITKRGQNVTFRCDPISEHNRLYWYRQTLGQGPEFLTYFQNEAQLEKSRLLSDRFSAERPKGSFSTLEIQRTEQGDSAMYLCASSLAPRYEQYFGPGTRLTVT.

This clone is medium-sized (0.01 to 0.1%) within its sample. CDR3 loop: CASSARASTGTEAFF. In DNA, the CDR3 is TGTGCCAGCAGCGCCCGTGCTTCTACGGGCACTGAAGCTTTCTTT. J is TRBJ1-1 and V is TRBV9; D remains ambiguous. From germline, CDR1 is SGDLS and CDR2 YYNGEE. This CDR3 comprises 15 residues. V gave up 3 bases and J gave up 4 bases, with 16 bases separating them.

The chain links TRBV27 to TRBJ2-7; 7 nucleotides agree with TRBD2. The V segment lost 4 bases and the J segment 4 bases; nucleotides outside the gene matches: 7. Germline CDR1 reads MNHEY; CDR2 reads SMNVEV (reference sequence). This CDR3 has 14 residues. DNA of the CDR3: TGTGCCAGCAGTTCTAGCGGTTGGGGGTACGAGCAGTACTTC. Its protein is CASSSSGWGYEQYF.

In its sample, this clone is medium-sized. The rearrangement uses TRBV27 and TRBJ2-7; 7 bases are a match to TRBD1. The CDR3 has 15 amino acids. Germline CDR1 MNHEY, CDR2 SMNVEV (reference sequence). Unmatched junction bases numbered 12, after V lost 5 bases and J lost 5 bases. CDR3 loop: CASSNIQQGENEQYF. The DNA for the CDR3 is TGTGCCAGCAGTAACATACAGCAGGGGGAAAACGAGCAGTACTTC.

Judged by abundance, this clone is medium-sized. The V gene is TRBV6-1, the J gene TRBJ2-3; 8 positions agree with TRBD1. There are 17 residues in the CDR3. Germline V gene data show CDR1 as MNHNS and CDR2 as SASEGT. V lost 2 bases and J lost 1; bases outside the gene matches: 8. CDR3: CASSEWGTGQGTDTQYF. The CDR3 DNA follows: TGTGCCAGCAGTGAATGGGGGACGGGACAGGGCACAGATACGCAGTATTTT.

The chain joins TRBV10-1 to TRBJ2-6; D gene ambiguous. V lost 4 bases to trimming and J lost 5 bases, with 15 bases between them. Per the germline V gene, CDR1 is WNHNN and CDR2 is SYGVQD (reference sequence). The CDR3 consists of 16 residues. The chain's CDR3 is CASSGGAQSRANVLTF. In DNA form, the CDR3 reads TGCGCCAGCAGTGGCGGTGCACAAAGTCGGGCCAACGTCCTGACTTTC.

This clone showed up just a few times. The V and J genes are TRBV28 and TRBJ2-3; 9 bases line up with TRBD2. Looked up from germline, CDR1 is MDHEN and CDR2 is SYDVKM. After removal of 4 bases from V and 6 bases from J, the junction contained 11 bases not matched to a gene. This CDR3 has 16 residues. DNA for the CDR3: TGTGCCAGCAGTTCACCGGGACTAGCTCCACCGGATACGCAGTATTTT. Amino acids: CASSSPGLAPPDTQYF.

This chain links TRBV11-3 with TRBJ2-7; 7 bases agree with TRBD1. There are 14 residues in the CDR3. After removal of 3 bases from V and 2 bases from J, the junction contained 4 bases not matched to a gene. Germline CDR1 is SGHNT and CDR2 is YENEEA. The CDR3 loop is CASSFGTATYEQYF. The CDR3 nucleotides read TGTGCCAGCAGCTTCGGGACAGCCACCTACGAGCAGTACTTC.

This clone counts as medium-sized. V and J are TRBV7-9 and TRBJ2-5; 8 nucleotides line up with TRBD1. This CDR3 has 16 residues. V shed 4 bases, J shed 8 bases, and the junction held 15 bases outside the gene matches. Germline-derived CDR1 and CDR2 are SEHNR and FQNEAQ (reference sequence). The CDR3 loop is CASSSTHRTGMKTQYF. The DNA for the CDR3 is TGTGCCAGCAGCTCCACCCATCGGACAGGGATGAAAACCCAGTACTTC.

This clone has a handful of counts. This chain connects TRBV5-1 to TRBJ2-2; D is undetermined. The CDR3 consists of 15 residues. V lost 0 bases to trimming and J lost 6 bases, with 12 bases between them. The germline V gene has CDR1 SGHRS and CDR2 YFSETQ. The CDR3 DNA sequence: TGCGCCAGCAGCTTGGAGTTTGCTCTGGCCGGGGAGCTGTTTTTT. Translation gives CASSLEFALAGELFF.

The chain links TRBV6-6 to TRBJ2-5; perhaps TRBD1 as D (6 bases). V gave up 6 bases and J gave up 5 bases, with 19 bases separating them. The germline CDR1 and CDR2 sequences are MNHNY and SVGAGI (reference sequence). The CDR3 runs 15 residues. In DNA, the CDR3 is TGTGCCAGCAGCATAGCACAGGGCAGGGAGGAGACCCAGTACTTC. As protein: CASSIAQGREETQYF.

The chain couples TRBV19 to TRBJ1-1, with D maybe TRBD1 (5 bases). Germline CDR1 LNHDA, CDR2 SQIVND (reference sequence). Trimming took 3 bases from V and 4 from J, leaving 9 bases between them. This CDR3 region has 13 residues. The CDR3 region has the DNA TGTGCCAGTAGTATTAGCAGGGCCACTGAAGCTTTCTTT. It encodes CASSISRATEAFF.

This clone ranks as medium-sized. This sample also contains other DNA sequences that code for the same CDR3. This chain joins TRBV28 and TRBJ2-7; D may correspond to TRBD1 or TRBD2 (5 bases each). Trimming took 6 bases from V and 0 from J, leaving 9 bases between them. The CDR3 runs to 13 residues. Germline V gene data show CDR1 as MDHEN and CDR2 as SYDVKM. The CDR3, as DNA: TGTGCCAGCAGGGGGGACGGCTCCTACGAGCAGTACTTC. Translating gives CASRGDGSYEQYF.

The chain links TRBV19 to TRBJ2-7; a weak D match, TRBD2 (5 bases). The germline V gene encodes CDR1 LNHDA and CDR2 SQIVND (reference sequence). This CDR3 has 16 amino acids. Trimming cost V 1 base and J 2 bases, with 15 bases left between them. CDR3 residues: CASSIGGADLPYEQYF. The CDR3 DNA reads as TGTGCCAGTAGTATAGGGGGAGCGGACCTTCCCTACGAGCAGTACTTC. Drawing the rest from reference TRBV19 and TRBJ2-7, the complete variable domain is DGGITQSPKYLFRKEGQNVTLSCEQNLNHDAMYWYRQDPGQGLRLIYYSQIVNDFQKGDIAEGYSVSREKKESFPLTVTSAQKNPTAFYLCASSIGGADLPYEQYFGPGTRLTVT.

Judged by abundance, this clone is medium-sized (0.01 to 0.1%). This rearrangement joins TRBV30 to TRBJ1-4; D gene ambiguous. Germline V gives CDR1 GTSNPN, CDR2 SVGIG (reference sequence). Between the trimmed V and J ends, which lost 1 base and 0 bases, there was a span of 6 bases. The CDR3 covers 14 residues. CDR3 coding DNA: TGTGCCTGGAGTGATGGTACAACTAATGAAAAACTGTTTTTT. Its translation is CAWSDGTTNEKLFF. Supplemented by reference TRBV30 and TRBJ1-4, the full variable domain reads SQTIHQWPATLVQPVGSPLSLECTVEGTSNPNLYWYRQAAGRGLQLLFYSVGIGQISSEVPQNLSASRPQDRQFILSSKKLLLSDSGFYLCAWSDGTTNEKLFFGSGTQLSVL.

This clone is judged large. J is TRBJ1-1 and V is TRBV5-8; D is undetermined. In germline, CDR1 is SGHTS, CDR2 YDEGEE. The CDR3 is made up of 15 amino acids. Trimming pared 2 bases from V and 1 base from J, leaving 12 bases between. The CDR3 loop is CASSFLVDGNTEAFF. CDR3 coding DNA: TGTGCCAGCAGCTTTCTAGTGGACGGGAACACTGAAGCTTTCTTT.

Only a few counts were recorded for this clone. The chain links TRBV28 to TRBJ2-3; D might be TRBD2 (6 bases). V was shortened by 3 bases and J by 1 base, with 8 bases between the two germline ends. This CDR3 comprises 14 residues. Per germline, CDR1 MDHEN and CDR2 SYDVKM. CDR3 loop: CASSFLAGTDTQYF. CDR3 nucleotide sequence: TGTGCCAGCAGTTTTTTAGCGGGCACAGATACGCAGTATTTT.

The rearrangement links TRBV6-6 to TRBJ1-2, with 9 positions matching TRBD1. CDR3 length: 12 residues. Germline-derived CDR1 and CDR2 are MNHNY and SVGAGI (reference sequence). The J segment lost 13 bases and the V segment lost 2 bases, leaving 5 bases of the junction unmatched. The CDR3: CASSYGQGWVTF. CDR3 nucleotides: TGTGCCAGCAGTTACGGACAGGGGTGGGTCACCTTC.

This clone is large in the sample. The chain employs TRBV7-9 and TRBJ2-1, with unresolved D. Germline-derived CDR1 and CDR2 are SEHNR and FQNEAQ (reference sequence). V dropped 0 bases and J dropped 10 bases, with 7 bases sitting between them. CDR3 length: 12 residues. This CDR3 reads CASSLAVPEQFF. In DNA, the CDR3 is TGTGCCAGCAGCTTAGCCGTTCCAGAGCAGTTCTTC.

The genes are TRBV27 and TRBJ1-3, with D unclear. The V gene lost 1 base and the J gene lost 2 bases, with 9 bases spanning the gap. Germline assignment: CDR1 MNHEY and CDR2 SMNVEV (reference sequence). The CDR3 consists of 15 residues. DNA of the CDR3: TGTGCCAGCAGTTTATGGGGAGGTACTGGAAACACCATATATTTT. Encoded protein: CASSLWGGTGNTIYF.

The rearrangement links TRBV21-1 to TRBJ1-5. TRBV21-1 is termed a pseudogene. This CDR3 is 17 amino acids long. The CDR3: CASRPHVATLAHQPQHF. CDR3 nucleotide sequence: TGTGCCAGCAGGCCGCACGTAGCTACATTGGCTCATCAGCCCCAGCATTTT.

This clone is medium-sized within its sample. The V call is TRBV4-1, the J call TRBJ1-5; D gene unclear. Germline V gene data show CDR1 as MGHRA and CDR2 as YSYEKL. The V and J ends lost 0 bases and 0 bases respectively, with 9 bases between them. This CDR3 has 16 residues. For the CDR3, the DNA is TGCGCCAGCAGCCAAGATCCGGCCTATAGCAATCAGCCCCAGCATTTT. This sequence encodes CASSQDPAYSNQPQHF.